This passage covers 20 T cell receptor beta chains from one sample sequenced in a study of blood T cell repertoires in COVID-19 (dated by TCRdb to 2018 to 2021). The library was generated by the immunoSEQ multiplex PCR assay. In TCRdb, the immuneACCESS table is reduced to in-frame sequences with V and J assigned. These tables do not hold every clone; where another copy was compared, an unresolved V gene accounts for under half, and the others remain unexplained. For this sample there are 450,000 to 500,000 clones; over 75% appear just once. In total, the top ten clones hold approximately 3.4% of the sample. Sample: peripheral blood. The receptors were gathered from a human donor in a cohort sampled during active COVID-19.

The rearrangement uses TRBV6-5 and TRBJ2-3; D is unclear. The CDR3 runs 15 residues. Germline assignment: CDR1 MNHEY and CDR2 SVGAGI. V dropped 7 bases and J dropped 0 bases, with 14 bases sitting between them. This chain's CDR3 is CASKRNPPSTDTQYF. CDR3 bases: TGTGCCAGCAAGAGGAACCCCCCGAGCACAGATACGCAGTATTTT.

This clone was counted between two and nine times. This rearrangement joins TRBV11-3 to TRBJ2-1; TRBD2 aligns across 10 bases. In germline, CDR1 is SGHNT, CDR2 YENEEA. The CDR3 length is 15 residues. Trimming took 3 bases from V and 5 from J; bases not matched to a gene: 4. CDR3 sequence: CASSFRTSGDNEQFF. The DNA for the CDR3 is TGTGCCAGCAGCTTTCGCACTAGCGGGGACAATGAGCAGTTCTTC.

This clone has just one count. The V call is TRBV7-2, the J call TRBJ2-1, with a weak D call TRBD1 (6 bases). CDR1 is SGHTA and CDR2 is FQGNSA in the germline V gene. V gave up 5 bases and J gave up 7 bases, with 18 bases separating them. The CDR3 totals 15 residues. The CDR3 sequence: CASSPQGPGGNEQFF. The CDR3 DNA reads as TGTGCCAGCAGCCCCCAGGGGCCTGGAGGAAATGAGCAGTTCTTC.

CDR3 sequence (DNA): TGTGCCATCAGTGAGTCGAACTCGAGGGTTACCCCCCACGAGCAGTACTTC. This encodes CAISESNSRVTPHEQYF. The J gene is TRBJ2-7, the V gene TRBV10-3, with D perhaps matching TRBD2 (5 bases). The germline gives CDR1 ENHRY, CDR2 SYGVKD. The CDR3 is made up of 17 amino acids. V was cut by 0 bases and J by 5 bases, with 20 bases left in between.

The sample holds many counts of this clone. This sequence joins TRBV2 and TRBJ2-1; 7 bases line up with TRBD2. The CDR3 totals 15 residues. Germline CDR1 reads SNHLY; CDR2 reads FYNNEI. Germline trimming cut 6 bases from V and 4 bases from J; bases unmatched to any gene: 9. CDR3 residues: CASSALAAPYNEQFF. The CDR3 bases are TGTGCCAGCAGCGCCCTAGCGGCCCCTTACAATGAGCAGTTCTTC.

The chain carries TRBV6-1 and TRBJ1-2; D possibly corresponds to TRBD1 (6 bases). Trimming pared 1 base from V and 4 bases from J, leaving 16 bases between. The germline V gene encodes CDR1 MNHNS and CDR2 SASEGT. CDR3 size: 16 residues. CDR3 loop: CASSEVGVGRGYGYTF. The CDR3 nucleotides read TGTGCCAGCAGTGAAGTTGGGGTAGGCAGGGGCTATGGCTACACCTTC.

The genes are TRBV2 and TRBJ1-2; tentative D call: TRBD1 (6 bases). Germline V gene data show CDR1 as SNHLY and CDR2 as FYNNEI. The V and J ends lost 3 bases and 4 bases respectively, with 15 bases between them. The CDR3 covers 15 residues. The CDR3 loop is CASSETGGGGYGYTF. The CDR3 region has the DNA TGTGCCAGCAGTGAGACGGGCGGGGGCGGCTATGGCTACACCTTC.

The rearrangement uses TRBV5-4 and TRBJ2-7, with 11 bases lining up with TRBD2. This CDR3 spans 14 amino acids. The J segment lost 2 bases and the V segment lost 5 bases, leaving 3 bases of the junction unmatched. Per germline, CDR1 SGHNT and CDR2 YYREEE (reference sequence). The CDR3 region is CASRPGLAAYEQYF. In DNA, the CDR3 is TGTGCCAGCAGGCCGGGACTAGCGGCCTACGAGCAGTACTTC. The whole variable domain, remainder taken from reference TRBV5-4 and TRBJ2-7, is ETGVTQSPTHLIKTRGQQVTLRCSSQSGHNTVSWYQQALGQGPQFIFQYYREEENGRGNFPPRFSGLQFPNYSSELNVNALELDDSALYLCASRPGLAAYEQYFGPGTRLTVT.

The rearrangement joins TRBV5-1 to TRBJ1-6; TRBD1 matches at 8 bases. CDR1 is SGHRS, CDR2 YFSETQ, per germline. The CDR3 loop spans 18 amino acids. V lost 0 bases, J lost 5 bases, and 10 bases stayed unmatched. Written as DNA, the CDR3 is TGCGCCAGCAGCTTGGCTTTAAGACAGGGGACTGATAATTCACCCCTCCACTTT. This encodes CASSLALRQGTDNSPLHF.

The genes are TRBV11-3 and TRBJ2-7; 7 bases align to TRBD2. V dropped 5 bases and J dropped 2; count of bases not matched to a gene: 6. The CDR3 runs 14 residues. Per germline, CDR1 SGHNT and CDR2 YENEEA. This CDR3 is CASSLSGKTYEQYF. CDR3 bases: TGTGCCAGCAGCCTAAGCGGGAAAACCTACGAGCAGTACTTC.

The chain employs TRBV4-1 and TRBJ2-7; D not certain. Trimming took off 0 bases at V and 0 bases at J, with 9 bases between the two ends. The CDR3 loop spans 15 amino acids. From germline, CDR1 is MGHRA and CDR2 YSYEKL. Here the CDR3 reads CASSQDETRSYEQYF. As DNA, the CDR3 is TGCGCCAGCAGCCAAGATGAAACTCGCTCCTACGAGCAGTACTTC.

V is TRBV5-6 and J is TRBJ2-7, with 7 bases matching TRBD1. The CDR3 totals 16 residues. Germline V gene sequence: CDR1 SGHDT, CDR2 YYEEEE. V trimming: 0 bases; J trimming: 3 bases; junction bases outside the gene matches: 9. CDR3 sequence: CASSLGRDSSFYEQYF. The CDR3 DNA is TGTGCCAGCAGCTTGGGTCGGGACAGCTCTTTCTACGAGCAGTACTTC.

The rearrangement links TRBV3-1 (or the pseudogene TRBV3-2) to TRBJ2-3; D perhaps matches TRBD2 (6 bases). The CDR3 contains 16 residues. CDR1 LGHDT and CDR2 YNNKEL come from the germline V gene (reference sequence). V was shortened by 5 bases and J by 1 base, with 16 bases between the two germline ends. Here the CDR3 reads CASSERRGGGTDTQYF. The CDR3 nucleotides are TGTGCCAGCAGCGAAAGACGGGGAGGAGGCACAGATACGCAGTATTTT.

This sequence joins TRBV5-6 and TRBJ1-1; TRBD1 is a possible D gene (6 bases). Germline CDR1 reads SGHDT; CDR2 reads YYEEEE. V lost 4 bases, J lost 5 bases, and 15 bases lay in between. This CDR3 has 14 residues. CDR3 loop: CASSATGSLTEAFF. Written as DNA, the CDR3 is TGTGCCAGCAGCGCCACAGGGTCCTTGACTGAAGCTTTCTTT.

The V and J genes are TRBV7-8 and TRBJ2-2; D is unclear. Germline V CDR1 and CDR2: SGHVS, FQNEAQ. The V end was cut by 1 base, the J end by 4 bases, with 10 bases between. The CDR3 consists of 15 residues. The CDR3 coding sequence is TGTGCCAGCAGCTTAGTACTGTCGGGCACCGGGGAGCTGTTTTTT. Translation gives CASSLVLSGTGELFF.

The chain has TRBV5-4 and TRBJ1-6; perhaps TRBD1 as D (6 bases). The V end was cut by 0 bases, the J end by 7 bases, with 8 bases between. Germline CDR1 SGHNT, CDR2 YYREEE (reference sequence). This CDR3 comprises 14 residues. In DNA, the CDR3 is TGTGCCAGCAGCTTGGCACAGGGAAATTCACCCCTCCACTTT. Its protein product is CASSLAQGNSPLHF.

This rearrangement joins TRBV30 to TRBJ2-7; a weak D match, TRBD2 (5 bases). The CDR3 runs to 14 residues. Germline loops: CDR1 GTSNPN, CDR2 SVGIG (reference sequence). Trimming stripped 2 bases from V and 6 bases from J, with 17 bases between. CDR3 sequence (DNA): TGTGCCTGGAGTTCCACACCCGCGGCGGGCGAGCAGTACTTC. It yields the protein CAWSSTPAAGEQYF.

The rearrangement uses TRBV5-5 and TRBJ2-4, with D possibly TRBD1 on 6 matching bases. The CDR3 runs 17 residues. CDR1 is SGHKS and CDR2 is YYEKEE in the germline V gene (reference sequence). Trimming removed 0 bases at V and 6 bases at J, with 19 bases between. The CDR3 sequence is CASSLVIRDKSGNIQYF. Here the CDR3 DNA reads TGTGCCAGCAGCTTGGTAATCCGGGACAAGTCGGGAAACATTCAGTACTTC.

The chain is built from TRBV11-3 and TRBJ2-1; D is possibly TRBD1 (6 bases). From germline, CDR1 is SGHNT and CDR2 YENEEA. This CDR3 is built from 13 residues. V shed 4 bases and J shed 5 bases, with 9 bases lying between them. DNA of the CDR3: TGTGCCAGCAGCTCGGACAGAGACAATGAGCAGTTCTTC. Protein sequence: CASSSDRDNEQFF.

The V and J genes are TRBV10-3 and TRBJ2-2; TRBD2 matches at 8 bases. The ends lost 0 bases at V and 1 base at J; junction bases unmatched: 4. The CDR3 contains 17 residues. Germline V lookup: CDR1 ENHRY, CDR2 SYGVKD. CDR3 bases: TGTGCCATCAGTGAGTCGTCTAGCGGGCTGAACACCGGGGAGCTGTTTTTT. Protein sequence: CAISESSSGLNTGELFF.